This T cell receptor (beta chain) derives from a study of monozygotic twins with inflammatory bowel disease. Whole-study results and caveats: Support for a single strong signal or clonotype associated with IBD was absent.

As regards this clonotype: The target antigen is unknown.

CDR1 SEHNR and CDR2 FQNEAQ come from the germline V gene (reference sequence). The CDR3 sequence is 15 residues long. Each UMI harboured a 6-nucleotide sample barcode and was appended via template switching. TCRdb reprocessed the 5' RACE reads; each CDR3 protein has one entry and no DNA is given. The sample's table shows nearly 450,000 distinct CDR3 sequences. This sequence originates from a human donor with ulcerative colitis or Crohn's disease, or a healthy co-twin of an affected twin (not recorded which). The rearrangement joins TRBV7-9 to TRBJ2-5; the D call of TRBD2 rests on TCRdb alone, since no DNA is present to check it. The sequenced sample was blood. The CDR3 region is CASSLLVGGEETQYF.